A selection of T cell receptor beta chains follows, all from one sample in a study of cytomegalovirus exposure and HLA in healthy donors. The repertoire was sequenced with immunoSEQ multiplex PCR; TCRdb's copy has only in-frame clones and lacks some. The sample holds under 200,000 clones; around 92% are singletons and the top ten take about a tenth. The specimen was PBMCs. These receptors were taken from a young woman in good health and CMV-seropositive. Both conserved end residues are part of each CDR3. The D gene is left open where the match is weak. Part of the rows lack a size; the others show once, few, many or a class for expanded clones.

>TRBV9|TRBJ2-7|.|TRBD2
TGTGCCAGCAGCGGCGGGACTAGCGGGACCGAGCAGTACTTC
CASSGGTSGTEQYF
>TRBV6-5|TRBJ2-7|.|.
TGTGCCAGCACCCCTCGGGGAGCGGCTGGCTACGAGCAGTACTTC
CASTPRGAAGYEQYF
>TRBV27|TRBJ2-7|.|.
TGTGCCAGCGGGCTAGCAGTCCGGATGGAGCAGTACTTC
CASGLAVRMEQYF
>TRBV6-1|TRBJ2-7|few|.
TGTGCCAGCAGTGAAATGGGAGACGAGCAGTACTTC
CASSEMGDEQYF
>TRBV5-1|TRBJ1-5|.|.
TGCGCCGGAGCTAAGACTCCCCCTGCCAAACAGCCCCAGCATTTT
CAGAKTPPAKQPQHF
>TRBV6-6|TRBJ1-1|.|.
TGTGCCAGCAGCCCGGATCAGGGGTTCACTGAAGCTTTCTTT
CASSPDQGFTEAFF
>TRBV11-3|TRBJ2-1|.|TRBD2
TGTGCCAGCAGCTTGGGGACTAGCCGAACCAATGAGCAGTTCTTC
CASSLGTSRTNEQFF
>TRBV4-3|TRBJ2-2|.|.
TGCGCCAGCAGCCAAGATCCCCCCCAATCAAACACCGGGGAGCTGTTTTTT
CASSQDPPQSNTGELFF
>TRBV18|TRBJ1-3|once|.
TGTGCCAGCTCACGCGACACCTCTGGAAACACCATATATTTT
CASSRDTSGNTIYF
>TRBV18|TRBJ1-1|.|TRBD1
TGTGCCAGCTTTCAGGGGGCGGCCATACAGAACACTGAAGCTTTCTTT
CASFQGAAIQNTEAFF
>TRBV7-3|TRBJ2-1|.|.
TGTGCCAGCAGCTCCCAGGCTCCGTACAATGAGCAGTTCTTC
CASSSQAPYNEQFF
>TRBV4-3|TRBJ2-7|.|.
TGCGCCAGCAGCCAAGTAAGGGCAGGGGGGCCCTACGAGCAGTACTTC
CASSQVRAGGPYEQYF
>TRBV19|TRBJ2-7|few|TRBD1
TGTGCCAGTAGTTCACAGGGGGCAGCGTACGAGCAGTACTTC
CASSSQGAAYEQYF
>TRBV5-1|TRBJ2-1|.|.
TGCGCCAGCAGCTTGGGACAGGGAGGAAGCAATGAGCAGTTCTTC
CASSLGQGGSNEQFF
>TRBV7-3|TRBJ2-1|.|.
TGTGCCAGCAGCTTTAGTCCTAGCTGGGGTGAGCAGTTCTTC
CASSFSPSWGEQFF
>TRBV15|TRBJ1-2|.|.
TGTGCCACCAGCAGAGAACAATATGGCTACACCTTC
CATSREQYGYTF
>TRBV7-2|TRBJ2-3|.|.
TGTGCCAGCAGCTTAATCCGGCAGGGTACGCAGTATTTT
CASSLIRQGTQYF